This T cell receptor (beta chain) was observed in a study of shared clonotypes between healthy human individuals. Study background: Three plates each covered CD4 naive and memory; CD8 naive two, CD8 memory one. Study-level results: An anticipated effect of sequencing depth on clonotype sharing among donors was recognized. Of the naive CD4 clonotypes, around 5% were shared across several donors.

Germline-derived CDR1 and CDR2 are SGHRS and YFSETQ. Between the trimmed V and J ends, which lost 4 bases and 7 bases, there was a span of 20 bases. This CDR3 spans 15 amino acids. Naive CD8 cells were CD45RO-negative, positively selected for CCR7, excluding terminally differentiated effector memory CD45RA+ cells. Among the donors, all were Caucasian adults who lived in Nashville, Tennessee. This clone was detected only a few times. Its target is unknown. TCRdb's copy holds only in-frame clones and misses some; the assay was immunoSEQ multiplex PCR. The repertoire holds around 1.9 million clones, more than 85% seen once, with under 2% in the top ten.

The material sequenced was naive CD8+ T cells from PBMCs. The TCR originated in a man between 18 and 29 years old in good health. Some clones in this sample may be carry-over from other donors' samples. The chain links TRBV5-1 to TRBJ1-1, with D possibly TRBD1 on 6 matching bases. The CDR3 protein is CASSDHPGAADEAFF. The CDR3 DNA sequence: TGCGCCAGCAGCGACCATCCAGGGGCCGCGGATGAAGCTTTCTTT.